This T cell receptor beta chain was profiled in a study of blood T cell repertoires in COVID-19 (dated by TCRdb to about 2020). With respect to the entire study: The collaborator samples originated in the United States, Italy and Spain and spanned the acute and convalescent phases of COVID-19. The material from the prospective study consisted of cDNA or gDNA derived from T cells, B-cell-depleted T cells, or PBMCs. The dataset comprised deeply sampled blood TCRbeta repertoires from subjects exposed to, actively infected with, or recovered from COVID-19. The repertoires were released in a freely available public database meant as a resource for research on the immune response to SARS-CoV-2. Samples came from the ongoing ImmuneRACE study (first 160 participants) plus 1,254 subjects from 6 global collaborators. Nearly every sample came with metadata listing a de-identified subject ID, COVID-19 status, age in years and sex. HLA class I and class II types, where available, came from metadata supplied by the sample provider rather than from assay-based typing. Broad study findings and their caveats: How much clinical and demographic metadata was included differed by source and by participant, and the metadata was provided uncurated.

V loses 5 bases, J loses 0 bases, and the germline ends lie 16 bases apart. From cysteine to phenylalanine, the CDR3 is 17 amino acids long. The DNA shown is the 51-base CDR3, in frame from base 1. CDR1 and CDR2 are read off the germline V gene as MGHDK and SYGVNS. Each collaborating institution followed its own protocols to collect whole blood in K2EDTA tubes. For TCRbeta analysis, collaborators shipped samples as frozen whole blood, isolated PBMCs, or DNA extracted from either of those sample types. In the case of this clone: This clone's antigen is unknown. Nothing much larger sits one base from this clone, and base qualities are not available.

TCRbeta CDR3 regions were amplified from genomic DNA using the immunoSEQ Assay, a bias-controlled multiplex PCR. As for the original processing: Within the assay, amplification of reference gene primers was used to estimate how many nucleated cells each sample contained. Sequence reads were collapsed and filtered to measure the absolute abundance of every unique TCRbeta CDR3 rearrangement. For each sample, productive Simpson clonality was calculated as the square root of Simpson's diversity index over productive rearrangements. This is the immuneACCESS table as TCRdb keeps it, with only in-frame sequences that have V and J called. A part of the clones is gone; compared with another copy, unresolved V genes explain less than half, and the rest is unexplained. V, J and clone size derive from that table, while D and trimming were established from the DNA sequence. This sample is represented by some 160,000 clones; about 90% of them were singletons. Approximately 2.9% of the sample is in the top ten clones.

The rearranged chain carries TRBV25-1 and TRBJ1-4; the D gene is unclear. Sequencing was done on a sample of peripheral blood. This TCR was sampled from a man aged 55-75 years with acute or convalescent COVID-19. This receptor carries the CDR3 CASSPHGSAPTNEKLFF. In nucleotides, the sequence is TGTGCCAGCAGTCCACATGGGAGCGCACCAACTAATGAAAAACTGTTTTTT.